Included here is one T cell receptor (beta chain) sequence, with context. TCRdb keeps only in-frame clones here, not all; method: immunoSEQ multiplex PCR. The sample carries a few hundred thousand clones, nearly 90% recorded once. The data derive from a study of blood T cell repertoires in COVID-19. Germline values: CDR1 LNHDA, CDR2 SQIVND (reference sequence). Trimming at V came to 10 bases and at J to 1 base, leaving 13 bases not matched to a gene. The CDR3 extends over 16 amino acids. Residents of 24 US areas, aged 18 to 89 years, made up the participants. Cohorts were assigned according to the clinical history that participants reported.

This clonotype was sampled from a man aged 25-40 years who had been exposed to COVID-19. The chain recombines TRBV19 with TRBJ1-3; 7 bases match TRBD1. Specimen: PBMCs or T cells enriched from blood (not recorded which). The CDR3 is CATTRGTGVSGNTIYF. In DNA form, the CDR3 reads TGTGCCACCACGAGGGGAACAGGGGTATCTGGAAACACCATATATTTT.